This passage covers 9 T cell receptor beta chains from one sample sequenced in a study of blood T cell repertoires in COVID-19. Profiling relied on immunoSEQ multiplex PCR, and the TCRdb table lists in-frame clones only, not all of them. The table has some 430,000 clones, 80% to 95% seen once. The sample comprised PBMCs or T cells enriched from blood (not recorded which). All receptors come from a man aged 18 to 30 who had recovered from COVID-19.

The chain employs TRBV5-4 and TRBJ1-1; TRBD1 is a possible D gene (5 bases). The CDR3 spans 15 residues. Looked up from germline, CDR1 is SGHNT and CDR2 is YYREEE (reference sequence). Between the trimmed V and J ends, which lost 0 bases and 3 bases, there was a span of 12 bases. Here the CDR3 reads CASSLGGLGDTEAFF. The CDR3 DNA reads as TGTGCCAGCAGCTTGGGGGGACTTGGAGACACTGAAGCTTTCTTT.

This clone was observed once. The genes are TRBV4-1 and TRBJ2-7; 11 nucleotides line up with TRBD1. This CDR3 contains 15 residues. V lost 5 bases and J lost 3; bases outside the gene matches: 6. The germline CDR1 and CDR2 sequences are MGHRA and YSYEKL. CDR3 DNA: TGCGCCAGCAGCTCCGGACAGGGGGCCTTCTACGAGCAGTACTTC. Translating gives CASSSGQGAFYEQYF.

This chain joins TRBV7-8 and TRBJ1-2, with a possible D match to TRBD1 (5 bases). The V end was cut by 6 bases, the J end by 8 bases, with 19 bases between. The CDR3 length is 14 residues. Per germline, CDR1 SGHVS and CDR2 FQNEAQ. In nucleotides, the CDR3 is TGTGCCAGCAGTTCACAGGTGGCTCTTTGGGGCTACACCTTC. Translating it yields CASSSQVALWGYTF.

The chain uses TRBV6-5 and TRBJ2-2; D is undetermined. The V gene's germline CDR1 is MNHEY and CDR2 SVGAGI. The CDR3 covers 14 residues. Between the trimmed V and J ends, which lost 4 bases and 8 bases, there was a span of 14 bases. The CDR3 region is CASSSRGVGGELFF. The CDR3 DNA follows: TGTGCCAGCAGTTCCCGCGGAGTTGGGGGGGAGCTGTTTTTT.

The rearrangement uses TRBV5-4 and TRBJ2-2; maybe TRBD1 (5 bases). Trimming left V 1 base short and J 8 bases short, with 15 bases between. The CDR3 is 15 residues long. Per the germline V gene, CDR1 is SGHNT and CDR2 is YYREEE (reference sequence). CDR3 nucleotides: TGTGCCAGCAGCTTGCAATCAGGGTCTAGGGGGGAGCTGTTTTTT. Translated, it gives CASSLQSGSRGELFF.

V gene TRBV28 combines with J gene TRBJ2-3; 11 nucleotides agree with TRBD2. With V trimmed by 2 bases and J by 6 bases, 10 bases remained unmatched. This CDR3 has 17 amino acids. From germline, CDR1 is MDHEN and CDR2 SYDVKM. The CDR3, as DNA: TGTGCCAGCAGTTTAGGTATAGCGGGAGGGCCCTGGGATACGCAGTATTTT. It codes for CASSLGIAGGPWDTQYF.

The sample holds one count of this clone. This chain uses TRBV12-3 or TRBV12-4 with TRBJ2-7, with D uncertain. The CDR3 runs to 13 residues. V lost 4 bases and J lost 6, with 13 bases in between. This CDR3 is CASSSFLRGEQYF. The CDR3 nucleotides are TGTGCCAGCAGTTCCTTCCTCCGAGGCGAGCAGTACTTC.

The rearrangement uses TRBV6-4 and TRBJ2-1, with D perhaps matching TRBD2 (6 bases). The germline V gene encodes CDR1 MRHNA and CDR2 SNTAGT. This CDR3 region has 16 residues. V was shortened by 5 bases and J by 3 bases, with 17 bases between the two germline ends. CDR3 nucleotides: TGTGCCAGCAGTCCTCGGGGGAGTGAGGTCTACAATGAGCAGTTCTTC. Amino acids: CASSPRGSEVYNEQFF.

This chain joins TRBV7-9 and TRBJ1-3; a possible D gene is TRBD1 (6 bases). Germline assignment: CDR1 SEHNR and CDR2 FQNEAQ (reference sequence). Trimming cost V 4 bases and J 0 bases, with 22 bases left between them. CDR3 size: 19 residues. The chain's CDR3 is CASSSSLGHSLLSGNTIYF. The DNA of the CDR3 is TGTGCCAGCAGCTCGTCTTTGGGACACTCTCTACTCTCTGGAAACACCATATATTTT.